These 25 T cell receptor beta chains share one sample of origin, sequenced in a study of T cells in women clearing cervical HPV infection. Profiled with immunoSEQ multiplex PCR; TCRdb holds only in-frame clones, not every one. Recorded for this sample: tens of thousands of clones. Input material: blood buffy coat. The source of these receptors is a woman between 18 and 70 years old with a cervical HPV16 infection that either progressed to CIN3+ or cleared (not recorded which).

On this clone: The read comes to an end 3 residues before the CDR3 does, leaving the germline J gene to fill in the end. The rearrangement joins TRBV19 to TRBJ1-1; TRBD1 might be the D (6 bases). CDR3 length equals 14 residues. CDR1 LNHDA and CDR2 SQIVND come from the germline V gene (reference sequence). V dropped 6 bases and J dropped 0 bases, with 11 bases sitting between them. Partial CDR3 DNA: TGTGCCAGTAGGCTAGGACAGTTGAACACTGAA. The encoded protein is CASRLGQLNTE. The full CDR3 reads CASRLGQLNTEAFF.

Points on this clone: The read finishes 3 residues shy of the CDR3 end, and the germline J gene is used to complete it. The chain links TRBV7-3 to TRBJ2-2, with D hard to call. CDR1 and CDR2 from the germline V gene are SGHTA and FQGTGA. The CDR3 contains 12 residues. Trimming pared 5 bases from V and 3 bases from J, leaving 4 bases between. The CDR3 reads CASSLDTGELFF. The sequenced CDR3 bases are TGTGCCAGCAGCCTAGACACCGGGGAG. The complete variable domain, with remaining parts taken from reference TRBV7-3 and TRBJ2-2, reads GAGVSQTPSNKVTEKGKYVELRCDPISGHTALYWYRQSLGQGPEFLIYFQGTGAADDSGLPNDRFFAVRPEGSVSTLKIQRTERGDSAVYLCASSLDTGELFFGEGSRLTVL.

Note on this clone: Coverage ceases 3 residues before the CDR3 finishes, and the germline J gene fills in the end. Distinct nucleotide sequences in the sample also encode this CDR3. The V gene is TRBV18, the J gene TRBJ1-3, with a tentative D call TRBD1 (6 bases). Trimming shortened V by 4 bases and J by 1 base, and 14 bases separated the two germline ends. Germline CDR1 KGHSH, CDR2 LQKENI. This CDR3 region has 16 residues. Here the CDR3 reads CASSQGDIASGNTIYF. Partial CDR3 DNA: TGTGCCAGCTCACAAGGGGACATTGCTTCTGGAAACACC. The complete variable domain, with remaining parts taken from reference TRBV18 and TRBJ1-3, reads NAGVMQNPRHLVRRRGQEARLRCSPMKGHSHVYWYRQLPEEGLKFMVYLQKENIIDESGMPKERFSAEFPKEGPSILRIQQVVRGDSAAYFCASSQGDIASGNTIYFGEGSWLTVV.

As for this clone: The read falls 3 residues short of the CDR3 end, and the missing part is taken from the germline J gene. The J gene is TRBJ1-5, the V gene TRBV20-1; the D gene is possibly TRBD1 (5 bases). Germline V CDR1 and CDR2: DFQATT, SNEGSKA (reference sequence). The CDR3 sequence is 12 residues long. V was trimmed by 3 bases and J by 3 bases, leaving 6 bases between them. The CDR3 bases that were read are TGCAGTGCTAGCAGGGACAATCAGCCC. Translated, it gives CSASRDNQP. From start to end, the CDR3 is CSASRDNQPQHF.

A word on this clone: With the read ending 3 residues before the CDR3 end, the germline J gene is used to fill in that end. The V and J genes are TRBV7-3 and TRBJ2-3, with 7 bases lining up with TRBD1. The germline V gene encodes CDR1 SGHTA and CDR2 FQGTGA. This CDR3 has 15 residues. CDR3 bases read: TGTGCCAGCAGCTTACCCCTGACAGGGAAAGAGACG. Its translation is CASSLPLTGKET. In full, the CDR3 is CASSLPLTGKETQYF.

Regarding this clone: The read ends 3 residues shy of where the CDR3 ends; the end is completed using the germline J gene. The genes are TRBV2 and TRBJ2-2; maybe TRBD2 (6 bases). Germline assignment: CDR1 SNHLY and CDR2 FYNNEI. CDR3 length: 15 residues. The covered CDR3 bases are TGTGCCAGCAGTGGGACTACGTCTGGGGCCAACGTG. Its protein product is CASSGTTSGANV. The full CDR3 is CASSGTTSGANVLFF.

Note on this clone: The sequence runs out 3 residues before the end of the CDR3; the remainder is reconstructed from the germline J gene. The rearrangement joins TRBV18 to TRBJ1-2, with a weak D call TRBD1 (5 bases). This CDR3 spans 13 amino acids. Trimming removed 3 bases at V and 7 bases at J, with 12 bases between. Germline V gene data show CDR1 as KGHSH and CDR2 as LQKENI. CDR3 sequence: CASSPGRERGYTF. The part of the CDR3 DNA that was read is TGTGCCAGCTCACCGGGCAGGGAACGTGGC.

Worth noting for this clone: A read error may account for a junction end that differs from germline. The read terminates 3 residues ahead of where the CDR3 ends, so the germline J gene completes it. The chain has TRBV5-6 and TRBJ1-6, with 9 bases aligning to TRBD1. This CDR3 has 14 amino acids. Per germline, CDR1 SGHDT and CDR2 YYEEEE. The CDR3 DNA, read in part, is TGTGCCAGCAGATTGGGACAGGGCAATTCACCC. Its translation: CASRLGQGNSP. The entire CDR3 sequence reads CASRLGQGNSPLHF.

Comment on this clone: The read is 3 residues too short to cover the CDR3 end, so that end is filled in from the germline J gene. The chain joins TRBV19 to TRBJ2-2; perhaps TRBD2 as D (7 bases). The CDR3 length is 15 residues. The germline V gene encodes CDR1 LNHDA and CDR2 SQIVND (reference sequence). V shed 7 bases and J shed 6 bases, with 18 bases lying between them. The covered CDR3 bases are TGTGCCAGTATTCCTAAGGGGGGGTGGGCCGGGGAG. It translates to CASIPKGGWAGE. The CDR3 in its entirety is CASIPKGGWAGELFF.

As to this clone: The read terminates 3 residues ahead of where the CDR3 ends, so the germline J gene completes it. The V call is TRBV18, the J call TRBJ2-2; D may correspond to TRBD1 or TRBD2 (6 bases each). The CDR3 is 14 amino acids. In germline, CDR1 is KGHSH, CDR2 LQKENI. CDR3 DNA (partial): TGTGCCAGCTCACGGAGGGGGACCGAGTCACCG. Residues: CASSRRGTESP. The complete CDR3 sequence is CASSRRGTESPLFF.

Concerning this clone: The read ends 3 residues before the CDR3 terminus; that terminus is restored from the germline J gene. The chain recombines TRBV5-1 with TRBJ1-1; D uncertain. V was shortened by 2 bases and J by 3 bases, with 14 bases between the two germline ends. Germline V gives CDR1 SGHRS, CDR2 YFSETQ. The CDR3 spans 15 residues. CDR3 bases read: TGCGCCAGCAGCTTTCAGACCCCGGCGGACACTGAA. Translated, it gives CASSFQTPADTE. The CDR3 in its entirety is CASSFQTPADTEAFF.

On this clone: One end of the junction fails to match germline, which may point to a read error. The sequence runs out 3 residues before the end of the CDR3; the remainder is reconstructed from the germline J gene. The rearrangement uses TRBV23-1 and TRBJ1-1; 7 positions agree with TRBD1. TRBV23-1 belongs to the ORF category, with a function that is uncertain. The CDR3 is made up of 14 amino acids. CDR3 DNA (partial): TGCGCCAGCAGTCGCGACAGGGTGAAAACTGAA. Encoded protein: CASSRDRVKTE. In full, the CDR3 reads CASSRDRVKTEAFF.

The CDR3 is CASSELRGGGEQFF. The CDR3 DNA, read in part, is TGTGCCAGCAGTGAGTTGCGCGGGGGGGGTGAG. This chain joins TRBV6-1 and TRBJ2-1; 9 positions agree with TRBD2. The read is 3 residues too short to cover the CDR3 end, so that end is filled in from the germline J gene. Losses at the gene ends were 3 bases for V and 9 bases for J; bases not matched to a gene: 6. Germline V gene lookup returns CDR1 MNHNS and CDR2 SASEGT. The CDR3 loop spans 14 amino acids.

As regards this clone: The CDR3 is cut off 3 residues early in the read; its end comes from the germline J gene. The chain uses TRBV2 and TRBJ2-1; no clear D gene. The germline CDR1 and CDR2 sequences are SNHLY and FYNNEI. Trimming removed 7 bases at V and 0 bases at J, with 19 bases between. CDR3 size: 17 residues. CDR3 region: CASKSQQLSRSYNEQFF. The DNA read from the CDR3 is TGTGCCAGCAAATCTCAGCAACTATCTCGCTCCTACAATGAG. The variable domain in full, completed from reference TRBV2 and TRBJ2-1, reads EPEVTQTPSHQVTQMGQEVILRCVPISNHLYFYWYRQILGQKVEFLVSFYNNEISEKSEIFDDQFSVERPDGSNFTLKIRSTKLEDSAMYFCASKSQQLSRSYNEQFFGPGTRLTVL.

As regards this clone: The read is 3 residues too short to cover the CDR3 end, so that end is filled in from the germline J gene. This chain connects TRBV7-3 to TRBJ2-5; no clear D. The CDR3 is made up of 13 amino acids. Germline V CDR1 and CDR2: SGHTA, FQGTGA. V shed 3 bases and J shed 2 bases, with 7 bases lying between them. CDR3 amino acids: CASSLAEQETQYF. The sequenced CDR3 bases are TGTGCCAGCAGCTTGGCCGAGCAAGAGACC.

Remarks on this clone: The CDR3 end falls 3 residues outside the read, so it is completed with the germline J gene. This chain connects TRBV29-1 to TRBJ2-3; D not resolved. The CDR3 runs 12 residues. CDR1 is SQVTM and CDR2 is ANQGSEA in the germline V gene. The CDR3 spells CSVRQEQETQYF. The DNA read from the CDR3 is TGCAGCGTAAGGCAGGAACAAGAGACG.

Concerning this clone: The sequence runs out 3 residues before the end of the CDR3; the remainder is reconstructed from the germline J gene. The chain joins TRBV19 to TRBJ1-5; 8 nucleotides agree with TRBD1. The length of the CDR3 is 15 residues. Trimming at V came to 4 bases and at J to 3 bases, leaving 5 bases not matched to a gene. The germline V gene has CDR1 LNHDA and CDR2 SQIVND (reference sequence). CDR3 DNA, as far as it was read: TGTGCCAGTAGTACCGGGACAGGCTTCAATCAGCCC. Translating it yields CASSTGTGFNQP. The whole CDR3 reads CASSTGTGFNQPQHF.

On this clone: The CDR3 end is not reached by the read, which stops 3 residues before it; the germline J gene fills it in. The gene calls are TRBV7-2 and TRBJ1-2; TRBD1 is a possible D gene (5 bases). This CDR3 is built from 14 residues. The germline CDR1 and CDR2 sequences are SGHTA and FQGNSA. CDR3 residues: CASSPSTVLYDYTF. Incomplete CDR3 DNA: TGTGCCAGCAGCCCATCGACAGTTCTCTACGAC.

Note on this clone: The read ends 3 residues shy of where the CDR3 ends; the end is completed using the germline J gene. The V gene is TRBV20-1, the J gene TRBJ2-2, with 8 nucleotides matching TRBD1. This CDR3 spans 13 amino acids. Germline lookup yields CDR1 DFQATT and CDR2 SNEGSKA (reference sequence). V gave up 3 bases and J gave up 7 bases; unmatched junction bases: 4. The CDR3 DNA, read in part, is TGCAGTGCTAGCAGGACAGGGAACGGGGAG. This sequence encodes CSASRTGNGE. The whole CDR3 protein reads CSASRTGNGELFF.

The CDR3 sequence: CASSANRNNEQFF. The sequenced part of the CDR3 DNA is TGTGCCAGCAGCGCCAACAGGAACAATGAG. This chain uses TRBV7-3 with TRBJ2-1; D possibly corresponds to TRBD1 (5 bases). The CDR3 is cut off 3 residues early in the read; its end comes from the germline J gene. The CDR3 covers 13 residues. The V end was cut by 5 bases, the J end by 5 bases, with 10 bases between. The germline gives CDR1 SGHTA, CDR2 FQGTGA.

Regarding this clone: The read terminates 3 residues ahead of where the CDR3 ends, so the germline J gene completes it. The J gene is TRBJ1-3, the V gene TRBV6-2 or TRBV6-3, with D perhaps TRBD1 (6 bases). Trimming removed 6 bases from V and 2 bases from J, with 17 bases in between. This CDR3 region has 16 residues. Germline CDR1 is MNHEY and CDR2 is SVGEGT. CDR3 region: CASRAPGTPTGNTIYF. The sequenced part of the CDR3 DNA is TGTGCCAGCAGAGCACCCGGGACACCGACTGGAAACACC.

CDR3 in amino acids: CASGLSRGLAGGGSYEQYF. The sequenced CDR3 bases are TGTGCTAGTGGTTTGTCCCGAGGACTAGCGGGAGGCGGGTCCTACGAG. The V and J genes are TRBV12-5 and TRBJ2-7; TRBD2 agrees at 14 bases. The read ends 3 residues before the CDR3 terminus; that terminus is restored from the germline J gene. CDR1 is LGHNT and CDR2 is FRNRAP in the germline V gene. The CDR3 is 19 amino acids. J was trimmed by 1 base and V by 2 bases; bases with no gene match: 10. Looking up the rest from reference TRBV12-5 and TRBJ2-7 gives the full variable domain: DARVTQTPRHKVTEMGQEVTMRCQPILGHNTVFWYRQTMMQGLELLAYFRNRAPLDDSGMPKDRFSAEMPDATLATLKIQPSEPRDSAVYFCASGLSRGLAGGGSYEQYFGPGTRLTVT.

In regard to this clone: The missing CDR3 end, 3 residues past where the read stops, is filled in from the germline J gene. The chain carries TRBV7-9 and TRBJ1-2; TRBD1 matches 7 bases. The CDR3 loop spans 12 amino acids. CDR1 and CDR2 (germline): SEHNR, FQNEAQ (reference sequence). CDR3 sequence: CASNEQGLDYTF. The DNA read from the CDR3 is TGTGCCAGCAACGAACAGGGGCTCGAC.

A word on this clone: The read comes to an end 3 residues before the CDR3 does, leaving the germline J gene to fill in the end. This chain joins TRBV6-4 and TRBJ2-2, with D possibly TRBD1 on 5 matching bases. Germline V lookup: CDR1 MRHNA, CDR2 SNTAGT. The CDR3 has 14 residues. The sequenced CDR3 bases are TGTGCCAGCAGGCCTACTACTGGGGCCAACGTG. The encoded protein is CASRPTTGANV. The entire CDR3 reads CASRPTTGANVLFF.

As regards this clone: The CDR3 is cut off 3 residues early in the read; its end comes from the germline J gene. The V and J genes are TRBV5-1 and TRBJ2-3; 7 positions agree with TRBD2. The CDR3 length is 16 residues. Trimming at V came to 3 bases and at J to 5 bases, leaving 12 bases not matched to a gene. Germline V gene lookup returns CDR1 SGHRS and CDR2 YFSETQ. The part of the CDR3 DNA that was read is TGCGCCAGCAGCTCCACGGTAGCGGGTGCTCTAGATACG. Its protein product is CASSSTVAGALDT. Given in full, the CDR3 is CASSSTVAGALDTQYF.